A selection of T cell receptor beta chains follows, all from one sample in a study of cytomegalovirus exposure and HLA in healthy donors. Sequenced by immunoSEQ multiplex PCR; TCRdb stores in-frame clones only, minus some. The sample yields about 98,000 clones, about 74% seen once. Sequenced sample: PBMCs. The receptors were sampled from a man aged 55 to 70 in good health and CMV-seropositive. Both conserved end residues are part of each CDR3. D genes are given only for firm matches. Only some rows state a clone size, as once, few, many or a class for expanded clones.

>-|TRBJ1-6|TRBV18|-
TGTGCCAGCTCAAGGGGAACTGATTCACCCCTCCACTTT
CASSRGTDSPLHF
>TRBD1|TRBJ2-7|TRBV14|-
TGTGCCAGCAGCCAGGACAGGGGCGAGCAGTACTTC
CASSQDRGEQYF
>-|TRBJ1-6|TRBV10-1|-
TGCGCCAGCAGTGAAGACAGGTTTAATTCACCCCTCCACTTT
CASSEDRFNSPLHF
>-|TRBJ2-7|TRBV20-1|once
TGCAGTGCTAACACAGGCTACGAGCAGTACTTC
CSANTGYEQYF
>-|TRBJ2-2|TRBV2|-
TGTGCCAGCTCAGCTAGCCGAGGGTTATCGACGGAGCTGTTTTTT
CASSASRGLSTELFF
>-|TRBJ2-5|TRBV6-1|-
TGTGCCAGCAGTGAAAGGGGGGGCAAAGAGACCCAGTACTTC
CASSERGGKETQYF
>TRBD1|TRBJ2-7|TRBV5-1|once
TGCGCCAGCAGCCTTGGACAGGGGGTTTTCTACGAGCAGTACTTC
CASSLGQGVFYEQYF
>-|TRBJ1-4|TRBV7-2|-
TGTGCCAGCAGCTTAGTTCCAGGGATTGAAAAACTGTTTTTT
CASSLVPGIEKLFF
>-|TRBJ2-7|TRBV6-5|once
TGTGCCAGCAGTTACTCGATAGGAGGGCTTTCCTACGAGCAGTACTTC
CASSYSIGGLSYEQYF
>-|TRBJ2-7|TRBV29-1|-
TGCAGCGTTGGGGGGGGCTACCGAATCCACGAGCAGTACTTC
CSVGGGYRIHEQYF
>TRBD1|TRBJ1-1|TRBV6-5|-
TGTGCCAGCAGTTTGACAGGGGCGTGGACTGAAGCTTTCTTT
CASSLTGAWTEAFF
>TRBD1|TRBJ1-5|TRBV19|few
TGTGCCAGTAGTATAGATTTGTCCCGGACAGGGGGTGCTCGTCAGCCCCAGCATTTT
CASSIDLSRTGGARQPQHF
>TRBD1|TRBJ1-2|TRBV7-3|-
TGTGCCAGCAGCTTTACAGGGGGCGACTATGGCTACACCTTC
CASSFTGGDYGYTF
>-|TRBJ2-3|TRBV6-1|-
TGTGCCAGCAGTGAATTAGCGGCTAGCATCTGGGCAGATACGCAGTATTTT
CASSELAASIWADTQYF
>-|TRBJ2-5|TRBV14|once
TGTGCCAGCAGCCAAGGGAGTTCGACAGCGCAAGAGACCCAGTACTTC
CASSQGSSTAQETQYF
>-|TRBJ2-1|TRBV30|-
TGTGCCGCGGTGAGCTCCTACAATGAGCAGTTCTTC
CAAVSSYNEQFF
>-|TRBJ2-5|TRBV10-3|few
TGTGCCATCAGCCGGGACATTGAAGAGACCCAGTACTTC
CAISRDIEETQYF
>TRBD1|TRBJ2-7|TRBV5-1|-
TGCGCCAGCAGCCCGGGACAGGAGTTCTCCTACGAGCAGTACTTC
CASSPGQEFSYEQYF
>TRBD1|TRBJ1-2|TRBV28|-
TGTGCCAGCAGTTGGACGGGACAGGGACGGGGAGGCTACACCTTC
CASSWTGQGRGGYTF
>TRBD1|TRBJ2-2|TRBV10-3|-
TGTGCCATCAGAGGTACAGGGGCGGGCACCGGGGAGCTGTTTTTT
CAIRGTGAGTGELFF
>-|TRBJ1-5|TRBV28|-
TGTGCCAGCAGTTTGCAGGTTTATCAGCCCCAGCATTTT
CASSLQVYQPQHF
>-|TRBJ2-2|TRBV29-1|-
TGCAGCGTTCAAGGGGCCACCGGGGAGCTGTTTTTT
CSVQGATGELFF
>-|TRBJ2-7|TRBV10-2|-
TGCGCCAGCATGGACAGACTCTACGAGCAGTACTTC
CASMDRLYEQYF
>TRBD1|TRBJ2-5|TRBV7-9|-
TGTGCCAGCAGCCCGGACAGGACCGAAGAGACCCAGTACTTC
CASSPDRTEETQYF
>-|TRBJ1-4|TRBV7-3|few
TGTGCCAGCAGCTTAGAACCAGGGAATGAAAAACTGTTTTTT
CASSLEPGNEKLFF
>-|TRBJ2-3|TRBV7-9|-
TGTGCCAGCAGCCCCTTAGGCACAGATACGCAGTGTTTT
CASSPLGTDTQCF
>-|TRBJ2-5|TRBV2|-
TGTGCCAGCAGTAACACAGGGTGGCGAGAGACCCAGTACTTC
CASSNTGWRETQYF
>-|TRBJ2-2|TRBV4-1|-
TGCGCCAGCAGCCAGGAGTCGGACAGCCAATACACCGGGGAGCTGTTTTTT
CASSQESDSQYTGELFF
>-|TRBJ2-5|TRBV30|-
TGTGCCTGGAGTGTAGGCGGGGAGACCCAGTACTTC
CAWSVGGETQYF
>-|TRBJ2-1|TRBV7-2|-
TGTGCCAGCAGCCCCGGGGTTTACAATGAGCAGTTCTTC
CASSPGVYNEQFF
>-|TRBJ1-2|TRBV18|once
TGTGCCAGCTCCTTAGGACAGATTGACTACACCTTC
CASSLGQIDYTF